These T cell receptor beta chains were read from a single sample in a study of Graves' ophthalmopathy and Graves' hyperthyroidism. MiXCR, run by TCRdb on the multiplex PCR reads, gives a single entry per CDR3 protein. The sample has 400,000 or so distinct CDR3 sequences, 15% seen once; the top ten hold 5.5% to 7%. The sequenced material came from peripheral blood. Receptors originate from a woman under 30 with stable Graves' hyperthyroidism. The CDR3 runs from the conserved cysteine through the conserved F or W. The D gene is left open where the match is weak. Clone size is not always given. Where it is, it says once, few, many or a class for expanded clones.

J gene | clone size | V gene | D gene | CDR3 DNA | CDR3 protein
TRBJ1-1 | . | TRBV5-1 | TRBD1 | TGCGCCAGCAGCTCCGGGACAGGGTACACTGAAGCTTGCTTT | CASSSGTGYTEACF
TRBJ2-5 | many | TRBV7-2 | . | TGTGCCAGCAGCTTAGGCCCTCGGGCGGGGCTAGAGACCCAGTACTTC | CASSLGPRAGLETQYF
TRBJ2-7 | many | TRBV6-2/TRBV6-3 | TRBD2 | TGTGCCAGCACCTCTCTAGGGACTAGCGGGGGGAAAAGTTACGAGCAGTACTTC | CASTSLGTSGGKSYEQYF
TRBJ2-5 | few | TRBV9 | TRBD1 | TGTGCCAGCAGCGATGGGAGGGACAGGGACCACCAAGAGACCCAGTACTTC | CASSDGRDRDHQETQYF
TRBJ1-2 | many | TRBV18 | . | TGTGCCAGCTCACCAGGGGCACGCTCTGGCTACACCTTC | CASSPGARSGYTF
TRBJ2-5 | . | TRBV28 | TRBD1 | TGTGCCAGCAGTCTAAGACAGGGTTTAGGGGAGACCCAGTACTTC | CASSLRQGLGETQYF
TRBJ1-1 | . | TRBV7-6 | . | TGTGCCAGCGGCCTCGGACAGATGAACACTGAAGCTTTCTTT | CASGLGQMNTEAFF
TRBJ1-1 | many | TRBV2 | TRBD1 | TGTGCCAGCAGGCACAGGGGCATTATGAGGAAAGCTTTCTTT | CASRHRGIMRKAFF
TRBJ1-2 | many | TRBV5-1 | . | TGCGCCAGCAGCTTGGCTGGTGAACGTCAGCATGGCTACACCTTC | CASSLAGERQHGYTF
TRBJ2-7 | many | TRBV6-5 | TRBD1 | TGTGCCAGCAGTTATTATTCAGGGGGCAGCGAGCAGTACTTC | CASSYYSGGSEQYF
TRBJ1-2 | . | TRBV4-2 | TRBD1 | TGTACCAGCAGCCAAGAGCACCCGGGACAGGTGGATGGCTACACCTTC | CTSSQEHPGQVDGYTF
TRBJ1-6 | . | TRBV20-1 | . | TGCAGTGCTAGAGATGCCGGCAGGGACGGGGTAGGGTCACCCCTCCACTTT | CSARDAGRDGVGSPLHF
TRBJ2-7 | . | TRBV7-8 | . | TGTGCCAGCAGCTTAGCAAGGAGGCTGGGCTCCTACGAGCAGTACTTC | CASSLARRLGSYEQYF
TRBJ2-3 | few | TRBV6-2/TRBV6-3 | . | TGTGCCGCCGCGACTGTCCGTATCCTCACAGGTACGCAGTATTTT | CAAATVRILTGTQYF
TRBJ1-2 | few | TRBV29-1 | . | TGCAGTTCCTCTCGCGGGACCCCCGAGGGCTACACCTTC | CSSSRGTPEGYTF
TRBJ2-2 | few | TRBV5-1 | . | TGCGCCAGCAGAATCCACACCGGGGAGCTGTTTTTT | CASRIHTGELFF
TRBJ1-2 | . | TRBV28 | . | TGTGCCAGCAGTTCTGGAAGCCGGTCCTATGGCTACACCTTC | CASSSGSRSYGYTF
TRBJ2-7 | . | TRBV6-2/TRBV6-3 | TRBD2 | TGTGCCAGCAGCTTAGGGACTAGCAGCGACGAGCAGTACTTC | CASSLGTSSDEQYF
TRBJ2-7 | many | TRBV2 | . | TGTGCCAGTTTCCTGCAGGGGGGCAACGAGCAGTACTTC | CASFLQGGNEQYF
TRBJ1-1 | many | TRBV19 | TRBD1 | TGTGCCAGTAGTATGGGTCAGGGGGTGGAGGCTGAAGCTTTCTTT | CASSMGQGVEAEAFF
TRBJ1-5 | . | TRBV12-5 | . | TGTGCTAGTGGTTTGGTTGAGCCCCAGCATTTT | CASGLVEPQHF
TRBJ2-4 | few | TRBV7-3 | TRBD2 | TGTGCCAGCAGCTTATGGGGGGGCAAAAACATTCAGTACTTC | CASSLWGGKNIQYF
TRBJ1-6 | many | TRBV6-5 | . | TGTGCCAGCAGTTACATCCTTGACCGGGACAATTACTTTAATTCACCCCTCCACTTT | CASSYILDRDNYFNSPLHF
TRBJ2-4 | many | TRBV20-1 | . | TGCAGTGCTAGAGACAGAGCCAAAAACATTCAGTACTTC | CSARDRAKNIQYF
TRBJ1-2 | many | TRBV7-9 | . | TGTGCCAGCAGCTCCGACAATTGGGTCTATGGCTACACCTTC | CASSSDNWVYGYTF
TRBJ2-2 | many | TRBV24-1 | . | TGTGCCACCGGCGGGCACAAAAACACCGGGGAGCTGTTTTTT | CATGGHKNTGELFF
TRBJ2-5 | many | TRBV20-1 | . | TGCAGTGCTGATCCGGGCACCCGGGGAGGCGAGACCCAGTACTTC | CSADPGTRGGETQYF
TRBJ2-1 | many | TRBV12-3/TRBV12-4 | TRBD1 | TGTGCCAGCAGTCAAGGGACAGTTGAGCAGTTCTTC | CASSQGTVEQFF
TRBJ2-1 | . | TRBV5-8 | TRBD2 | TGTGCCAGCAGCCCGGGACTAGCCTACAATGAGCAGTTCTTC | CASSPGLAYNEQFF
TRBJ1-2 | many | TRBV6-1 | TRBD1 | TGTGCCAGCAAACAGGGGGTGATCTATGGCTACACCTTC | CASKQGVIYGYTF
TRBJ2-7 | few | TRBV18 | . | TGTGCCAGCTCACACAGAGACGGAGCTTCTAGCTTC | CASSHRDGASSF
TRBJ1-5 | many | TRBV27 | TRBD1 | TGTGCCAGCAGGTCAACAGGGGCTGGCAATCAGCCCCAGCATTTT | CASRSTGAGNQPQHF
TRBJ2-2 | . | TRBV7-2 | . | TGTGCCAGCCATGCCAGGGTGCCCGGGGAGCTGTTTTTT | CASHARVPGELFF
TRBJ1-2 | many | TRBV2 | TRBD1 | TGTGCCAGCAGTACGGACAGGGCTAACTATGGCTACACCTTC | CASSTDRANYGYTF
TRBJ2-2 | . | TRBV11-2 | . | TGTGCCAGCAGCTTAGATAATGGGGGCGCGAACACCGGGGAGCTGTTTTTT | CASSLDNGGANTGELFF
TRBJ1-1 | many | TRBV19 | . | TGTGCCAGCAGTACCGGCCTGAACACTGAAGCTTTCTTT | CASSTGLNTEAFF
TRBJ1-5 | many | TRBV28 | . | TGTGCCAGCAGTCCCGGGGGGAGCAATCAGCCCCAGCATTTT | CASSPGGSNQPQHF
TRBJ2-7 | many | TRBV2 | TRBD1 | TGTGCCAGCAGTGAGGGGGGACAGGGGGCCTACGAGCAGTACTTC | CASSEGGQGAYEQYF
TRBJ2-2 | . | TRBV5-1 | . | TGCGCCAGCAGCGCCGGGATGAACACCGGGGAGCTGTTTTTT | CASSAGMNTGELFF
TRBJ2-2 | . | TRBV10-3 | . | TGTGCCATCAATAAGGACGGGGGCGCCGGGGAGCTGTTTTTT | CAINKDGGAGELFF
TRBJ2-5 | many | TRBV24-1 | TRBD2 | TGTGCCACCAGTGATTGGGGACTAGCGGGAGGAGTAGGAGCGGAGACCCAGTACTTC | CATSDWGLAGGVGAETQYF
TRBJ2-5 | many | TRBV7-2 | TRBD1 | TGTGCCAGCAGCAAGGACAGGGGGCGCCAAGAGACCCAGTACTTC | CASSKDRGRQETQYF
TRBJ1-5 | many | TRBV19 | . | TGTGCCAGTAGTCATGTCCCTGGGAGCAGCAATCAGCCCCAGCATTTT | CASSHVPGSSNQPQHF
TRBJ1-1 | many | TRBV19 | TRBD1 | TGTGCCAGTAGGGGCAGGGGGCGAAGTGACACTGAAGCTTTCTTT | CASRGRGRSDTEAFF
TRBJ1-5 | . | TRBV3-1 | . | TGTGCCAGCAGCCAAGCACCAGGGCCGGGCAATCAGCCCCAGCATTTT | CASSQAPGPGNQPQHF